These 4 T cell receptor beta chains originate from one sample sequenced in a study of cytomegalovirus exposure and HLA in healthy donors. Primers included in the PCR were 60 Vbeta and 13 Jbeta primers. Using immunoSEQ multiplex PCR, the repertoire was profiled, and TCRdb retains in-frame clones only, with some absent. The sample carries about 98,000 clones, roughly 70% recorded once. The source material was PBMCs. The receptors here all came from a man in his fifties in good health and CMV-seronegative.

The V gene is TRBV18, the J gene TRBJ2-5; 7 bases map to TRBD2. The CDR3 totals 15 residues. Unmatched junction bases numbered 6, after V lost 0 bases and J lost 5 bases. Germline CDR1 and CDR2: KGHSH and LQKENI. CDR3 in DNA: TGTGCCAGCTCACCACCGGGGACCGGGGGGGAGACCCAGTACTTC. Amino acid sequence: CASSPPGTGGETQYF.

This clone was found a few times. The chain joins TRBV15 to TRBJ2-5; D call uncertain. V shed 1 base and J shed 5 bases, with 8 bases lying between them. This CDR3 region has 13 residues. Germline V gene sequence: CDR1 LNHNV, CDR2 YYDKDF (reference sequence). In nucleotides, the CDR3 is TGTGCCACCAGCAGAGTGACTTCGGAGACCCAGTACTTC. This codes for CATSRVTSETQYF.

This clone has at least ten counts. This chain uses TRBV19 with TRBJ1-1; the D is unclear. This CDR3 region has 15 residues. CDR1 LNHDA and CDR2 SQIVND come from the germline V gene (reference sequence). Between the trimmed V and J ends, which lost 3 bases and 0 bases, there was a span of 11 bases. CDR3 protein: CASSMAGYMNTEAFF. CDR3 coding DNA: TGTGCCAGTAGTATGGCGGGGTACATGAACACTGAAGCTTTCTTT.

This sequence joins TRBV6-6 and TRBJ1-6, with D unclear. V was pared by 2 bases and J by 7 bases, with 9 bases between. The germline gives CDR1 MNHNY, CDR2 SVGAGI (reference sequence). The length of the CDR3 is 14 residues. In nucleotides, the CDR3 is TGTGCCAGCAGTTACGCGACGGGGAATTCACCCCTCCACTTT. It yields the protein CASSYATGNSPLHF.